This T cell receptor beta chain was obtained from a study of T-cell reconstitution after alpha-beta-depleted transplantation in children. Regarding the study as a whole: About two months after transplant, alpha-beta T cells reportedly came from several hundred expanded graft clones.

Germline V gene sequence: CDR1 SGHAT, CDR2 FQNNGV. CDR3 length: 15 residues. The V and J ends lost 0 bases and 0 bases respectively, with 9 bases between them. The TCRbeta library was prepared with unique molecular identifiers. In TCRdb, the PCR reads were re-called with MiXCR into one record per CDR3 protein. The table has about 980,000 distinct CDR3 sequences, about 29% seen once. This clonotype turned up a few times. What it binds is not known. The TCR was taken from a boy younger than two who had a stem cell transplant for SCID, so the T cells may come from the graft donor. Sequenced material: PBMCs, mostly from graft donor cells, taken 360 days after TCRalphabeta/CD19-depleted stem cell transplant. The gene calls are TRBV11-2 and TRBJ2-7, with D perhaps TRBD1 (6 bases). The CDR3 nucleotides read TGTGCCAGCAGCTTAGAGGCAGGGGACTCCTACGAGCAGTACTTC. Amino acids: CASSLEAGDSYEQYF.